This T cell receptor beta chain was documented in a study of technical replicates of blood from a few donors. Produced via immunoSEQ multiplex PCR; TCRdb's table is partial and in-frame only. The sample carries tens of thousands of clones, approximately 93% recorded once. V was cut by 2 bases and J by 3 bases, with 11 bases left in between. Germline V CDR1 and CDR2: SGHTA, FQGNSA. The CDR3 is 15 residues long. The rearrangement joins TRBV7-2 to TRBJ2-1; D gene unclear. Material: PBMCs. This clonotype originated in a human donor in good health. Some clones in this sample may be carry-over from other donors' samples. This CDR3 reads CASSLQVVSYNEQFF. CDR3 in DNA: TGTGCCAGCAGCTTACAGGTCGTGAGCTACAATGAGCAGTTCTTC.